These 29 T cell receptor beta chains came from one sample sequenced in a study of T cells in Graves' hyperthyroidism and ophthalmopathy (dated by TCRdb to the late 2010s). The method behind the library was multiplex PCR. Sequenced using an Illumina HiSeq 2000. The TCR beta CDR3 regions were amplified from RNA transcripts. The first round of RT-PCR for the TCR CDR3 was performed with the HTBI primer set and the Qiagen OneStep RT-PCR kit. The raw public reads went through TCRdb reprocessing: fastp at Q25, MiXCR clone calling, in-frame beta chains kept. Rows are combined by CDR3 protein, so each entry shows the most common genes and DNA. In all, the sample holds about 200,000 distinct CDR3 sequences, and around 19% of those were seen once. Of the sample, roughly 44% is held by the ten largest clones. Material: blood. The source is a man aged 35 to 55 with Graves' hyperthyroidism.

At least ten counts were recorded for this clonotype. The chain couples TRBV6-2 or TRBV6-3 to TRBJ2-3; either TRBD1 or TRBD2 may supply D (5 bases each). CDR1 is MNHEY and CDR2 is SVGEGT in the germline V gene. Between the trimmed V and J ends, which lost 0 bases and 5 bases, there was a span of 21 bases. The CDR3 runs 18 residues. The CDR3: CASSYSGYGTPDGDTQYF. CDR3 nucleotide sequence: TGTGCCAGCAGTTACTCTGGGTACGGGACCCCCGACGGAGATACGCAGTATTTT.

V gene TRBV2 combines with J gene TRBJ1-1; no firm D call. The germline V gene encodes CDR1 SNHLY and CDR2 FYNNEI. Trimming stripped 5 bases from V and 8 bases from J, with 9 bases between. The CDR3 is 11 amino acids. For the CDR3, the DNA is TGTGCCAGCAGTCGAGAGGCGGAAGCTTTCTTT. Its protein is CASSREAEAFF.

This clonotype was detected ten times or more. This chain links TRBV12-3 or TRBV12-4 with TRBJ1-6; D ambiguous. Trimming removed 3 bases at V and 3 bases at J, with 3 bases between. The CDR3 consists of 13 residues. This CDR3 is CASSFSYNSPLHF. The CDR3 region has the DNA TGTGCCAGCAGTTTTAGCTATAATTCACCCCTCCACTTT.

The V and J genes are TRBV7-9 and TRBJ2-5; 9 bases match TRBD1. The CDR3 is 15 amino acids. J gave up 5 bases and V 5 bases, and 9 bases lay outside the gene matches. Germline values: CDR1 SEHNR, CDR2 FQNEAQ (reference sequence). In DNA form, the CDR3 reads TGTGCCAGCAGCCATTTACAGGGGGCTAGGGAGACCCAGTACTTC. As protein: CASSHLQGARETQYF.

This clonotype was seen only a few times. V gene TRBV7-9 combines with J gene TRBJ1-2; D call uncertain. CDR1 is SEHNR, CDR2 FQNEAQ, per germline (reference sequence). V was clipped by 4 bases and J by 8 bases, with 11 bases between them. CDR3 length equals 12 residues. The CDR3 sequence: CASSSPVGGYTF. CDR3 nucleotides: TGTGCCAGCAGCTCACCGGTAGGGGGCTACACCTTC.

This clonotype was seen many times. The genes are TRBV18 and TRBJ2-1; TRBD2 agrees at 9 bases. J gave up 6 bases and V 3 bases, and 9 bases lay outside the gene matches. The CDR3 sequence is 16 residues long. Per germline, CDR1 KGHSH and CDR2 LQKENI. CDR3 DNA sequence: TGTGCCAGCTCACCCGGTTTTAGCGGGGGTATCAATGAGCAGTTCTTC. It is translated as CASSPGFSGGINEQFF.

This rearrangement joins TRBV19 to TRBJ2-5; tentative D call: TRBD1 (6 bases). V was shortened by 0 bases and J by 9 bases, with 11 bases between the two germline ends. This CDR3 contains 13 residues. In germline, CDR1 is LNHDA, CDR2 SQIVND (reference sequence). The CDR3 bases are TGTGCCAGTAGTATAGACCTGACAGGAGCCCAGTACTTC. It is translated as CASSIDLTGAQYF.

This clonotype was seen many times. V is TRBV5-1 and J is TRBJ2-7, with D unresolved. CDR3 size: 12 residues. Trimming took 4 bases from V and 2 from J, leaving 7 bases between them. Germline CDR1 SGHRS, CDR2 YFSETQ. This chain's CDR3 is CASSRHPYEQYF. In DNA form, the CDR3 reads TGCGCCAGCAGCCGACACCCCTACGAGCAGTACTTC.

The chain couples TRBV12-3 or TRBV12-4 to TRBJ2-7; D gene ambiguous. V was shortened by 4 bases and J by 1 base, with 11 bases between the two germline ends. This CDR3 has 14 amino acids. DNA for the CDR3: TGTGCCAGCAGTTCCGGCCTGCGTTCCTACGAGCAGTACTTC. Protein sequence: CASSSGLRSYEQYF.

This clonotype showed up many times. The rearrangement uses TRBV20-1 and TRBJ2-7; 9 bases are shared with TRBD1. V shed 5 bases, J shed 2 bases, and the junction held 7 bases outside the gene matches. This CDR3 has 14 residues. In germline, CDR1 is DFQATT, CDR2 SNEGSKA (reference sequence). CDR3 amino acids: CSASTGGPPYEQYF. CDR3 nucleotides: TGCAGTGCTTCGACAGGGGGGCCTCCCTACGAGCAGTACTTC.

The CDR3 reads CASSASGTGYTGELFF. CDR3 nucleotides: TGTGCCAGCAGCGCGTCCGGGACAGGGTACACCGGGGAGCTGTTTTTT. This rearrangement joins TRBV9 to TRBJ2-2, with 9 bases matching TRBD1. The CDR3 is made up of 16 amino acids. V dropped 3 bases and J dropped 3; count of bases not matched to a gene: 6. Germline-derived CDR1 and CDR2 are SGDLS and YYNGEE.

This clonotype has at least ten counts. The chain combines TRBV6-6 with TRBJ1-5; TRBD1 is a possible D gene (6 bases). Per the germline V gene, CDR1 is MNHNY and CDR2 is SVGAGI (reference sequence). Trimming took off 2 bases at V and 3 bases at J, with 11 bases between the two ends. The CDR3 spans 15 residues. The CDR3 sequence: CASSYTQGSNQPQHF. In nucleotides, the CDR3 is TGTGCCAGCAGTTACACACAGGGATCCAATCAGCCCCAGCATTTT.

This clonotype appeared many times. The chain uses TRBV5-6 and TRBJ2-5, with 7 positions matching TRBD1. J was trimmed by 5 bases and V by 1 base; bases with no gene match: 8. The CDR3 is made up of 15 amino acids. The germline V gene has CDR1 SGHDT and CDR2 YYEEEE. CDR3 nucleotides: TGTGCCAGCAGCTTGAGAGGCAGGGGGTTGGAGACCCAGTACTTC. This sequence encodes CASSLRGRGLETQYF.

Ten or more counts support this clonotype. The chain employs TRBV28 and TRBJ2-7; D is uncertain. The CDR3 runs 12 residues. The V end was cut by 5 bases, the J end by 7 bases, with 12 bases between. Germline CDR1 and CDR2: MDHEN and SYDVKM. The chain's CDR3 is CASSPALGEQYF. Written as DNA, the CDR3 is TGTGCCAGCAGTCCTGCCCTGGGGGAGCAGTACTTC.

This clonotype has more than one count but fewer than ten. This rearrangement joins TRBV20-1 to TRBJ2-2, with TRBD2 matching 15 bases. This CDR3 comprises 20 residues. Germline lookup yields CDR1 DFQATT and CDR2 SNEGSKA (reference sequence). Trimming removed 0 bases from V and 1 base from J; junction bases left unmatched: 9. Written as DNA, the CDR3 is TGCAGTGCTAGAGATACCCTGGGACTAGCGGGGGGAGAGAACACCGGGGAGCTGTTTTTT. Its translation: CSARDTLGLAGGENTGELFF.

The chain uses TRBV10-3 and TRBJ1-2; 8 bases agree with TRBD1. The CDR3 consists of 11 residues. With V trimmed by 6 bases and J by 11 bases, 5 bases remained unmatched. In germline, CDR1 is ENHRY, CDR2 SYGVKD. CDR3 bases: TGTGCCATCAGCGAAGGACAGGGATACACCTTC. Encoded protein: CAISEGQGYTF.

J is TRBJ2-1 and V is TRBV7-2; 11 bases fit TRBD2. The CDR3 spans 15 residues. From germline, CDR1 is SGHTA and CDR2 FQGNSA. With 8 bases clipped from V and 4 bases from J, the junction kept 7 bases outside the gene matches. CDR3 coding DNA: TGTGCCAGCGGCGTGGGACTAGCGGTATACAATGAGCAGTTCTTC. It translates to CASGVGLAVYNEQFF. The whole variable domain, filled in from reference TRBV7-2 and TRBJ2-1, reads GAGVSQSPSNKVTEKGKDVELRCDPISGHTALYWYRQSLGQGLEFLIYFQGNSAPDKSGLPSDRFSAERTGGSVSTLTIQRTQQEDSAVYLCASGVGLAVYNEQFFGPGTRLTVL.

This clonotype was detected a few times. The chain recombines TRBV13 with TRBJ2-3; no clear D gene. The CDR3 has 16 residues. Germline V gene lookup returns CDR1 PRHDT and CDR2 FYEKMQ (reference sequence). Trimming took off 0 bases at V and 2 bases at J, with 12 bases between the two ends. The DNA of the CDR3 is TGTGCCAGCAGCTTAGGCCGGGCGGAACCCACAGATACGCAGTATTTT. Translated: CASSLGRAEPTDTQYF.

This clonotype has at least ten counts. The chain has TRBV12-3 or TRBV12-4 and TRBJ2-3; D is unclear. With 3 bases removed from V and 0 bases from J, the gap between germline ends came to 7 bases. CDR3 length: 14 residues. For the CDR3, the DNA is TGTGCCAGCAGTTTCGTGGCTAGCACAGATACGCAGTATTTT. It specifies CASSFVASTDTQYF.

This chain uses TRBV28 with TRBJ2-7; D unclear. The V and J ends lost 6 bases and 6 bases respectively, with 9 bases between them. Germline CDR1 reads MDHEN; CDR2 reads SYDVKM. This CDR3 has 11 residues. CDR3 residues: CASRVGVEQYF. The CDR3 DNA reads as TGTGCCAGCAGAGTCGGCGTCGAGCAGTACTTC. Full variable domain (outside the CDR3, taken from reference TRBV28 and TRBJ2-7): DVKVTQSSRYLVKRTGEKVFLECVQDMDHENMFWYRQDPGLGLRLIYFSYDVKMKEKGDIPEGYSVSREKKERFSLILESASTNQTSMYLCASRVGVEQYFGPGTRLTVT.

This clonotype showed up many times. The chain uses TRBV3-1 and TRBJ1-5, with a possible D match to TRBD1 (6 bases). Germline CDR1 LGHDT, CDR2 YNNKEL (reference sequence). Between the trimmed V and J ends, which lost 2 bases and 7 bases, there was a span of 12 bases. This CDR3 has 14 residues. CDR3 region: CASSQIQGGQPQHF. The CDR3, as DNA: TGTGCCAGCAGCCAAATACAGGGCGGCCAGCCCCAGCATTTT.

This clonotype has a handful of counts. The V gene is TRBV15, the J gene TRBJ1-1; no reliable D call. CDR1 and CDR2 from the germline V gene are LNHNV and YYDKDF (reference sequence). CDR3 size: 13 residues. The germline V and J ends were trimmed by 6 bases and 0 bases, with 8 bases remaining between them. This chain's CDR3 is CATREPMNTEAFF. The DNA for the CDR3 is TGTGCCACCAGAGAACCCATGAACACTGAAGCTTTCTTT.

This clonotype was counted ten times or more. The chain employs TRBV29-1 and TRBJ1-1; tentatively, D is TRBD1 (6 bases). From germline, CDR1 is SQVTM and CDR2 ANQGSEA. V lost 7 bases, J lost 10 bases, and 16 bases lay in between. CDR3 length equals 11 residues. The CDR3 region is CSAVSRDIAFF. CDR3 DNA sequence: TGCAGCGCCGTTAGCCGGGACATAGCTTTCTTT.

The gene calls are TRBV10-3 and TRBJ2-7, with 8 bases matching TRBD2. CDR3 length: 14 residues. Germline CDR1 and CDR2: ENHRY and SYGVKD. V lost 1 base to trimming and J lost 6 bases; unmatched junction nucleotides: 5. CDR3 nucleotides: TGTGCCATCAGTGAGTGGGGGGCGGGGGGCGAGCAGTACTTC. Its translation is CAISEWGAGGEQYF.

This clonotype came up many times. This rearrangement joins TRBV5-6 to TRBJ1-1, with TRBD1 as a possible D gene (6 bases). V was cut by 4 bases and J by 3 bases, with 13 bases left in between. CDR3 length: 14 residues. The germline V gene encodes CDR1 SGHDT and CDR2 YYEEEE. The CDR3 region is CASSGMTGYTEAFF. The CDR3 nucleotides read TGTGCCAGCAGCGGGATGACAGGTTACACTGAAGCTTTCTTT. The complete variable domain, with remaining parts taken from reference TRBV5-6 and TRBJ1-1, reads DAGVTQSPTHLIKTRGQQVTLRCSPKSGHDTVSWYQQALGQGPQFIFQYYEEEERQRGNFPDRFSGHQFPNYSSELNVNALLLGDSALYLCASSGMTGYTEAFFGQGTRLTVV.

The sample holds many counts of this clonotype. The rearrangement links TRBV12-3 or TRBV12-4 to TRBJ2-2; a weak D match, TRBD2 (5 bases). The V and J ends lost 10 bases and 3 bases respectively, with 9 bases between them. The CDR3 contains 12 residues. This chain's CDR3 is CATARDTGELFF. The CDR3, as DNA: TGTGCCACAGCGAGGGACACCGGGGAGCTGTTTTTT.

V and J are TRBV20-1 and TRBJ2-1; D may be TRBD1 (5 bases). The CDR3 is 14 residues long. Germline assignment: CDR1 DFQATT and CDR2 SNEGSKA (reference sequence). The V and J ends lost 3 bases and 8 bases respectively, with 17 bases between them. The CDR3 DNA is TGCAGTGCTAGCCTCAGGAAGGGGTTCGATGAGCAGTTCTTC. Encoded protein: CSASLRKGFDEQFF.

This clonotype was seen repeatedly, ten times or more. This chain links TRBV6-9 with TRBJ2-1; 9 bases match TRBD1. Unmatched junction bases numbered 15, after V lost 4 bases and J lost 8 bases. The CDR3 has 17 residues. Germline-derived CDR1 and CDR2 are MNHGY and SVAAGI. CDR3 sequence: CASSSRPGQGMVDEQFF. The CDR3 DNA reads as TGTGCCAGCAGTTCCCGTCCGGGACAGGGAATGGTCGATGAGCAGTTCTTC.

This clonotype was seen a few times. CDR3 sequence reads: CASGTQGSETQYF. CDR3 in DNA: TGTGCCAGCGGCACCCAGGGATCAGAGACCCAGTACTTC. J is TRBJ2-5 and V is TRBV14; D is perhaps TRBD1 (5 bases). The CDR3 totals 13 residues. The V end lost 8 bases, the J end lost 4 bases, and 14 bases lay between the germline ends. Germline V gene lookup returns CDR1 SGHDN and CDR2 FVKESK.